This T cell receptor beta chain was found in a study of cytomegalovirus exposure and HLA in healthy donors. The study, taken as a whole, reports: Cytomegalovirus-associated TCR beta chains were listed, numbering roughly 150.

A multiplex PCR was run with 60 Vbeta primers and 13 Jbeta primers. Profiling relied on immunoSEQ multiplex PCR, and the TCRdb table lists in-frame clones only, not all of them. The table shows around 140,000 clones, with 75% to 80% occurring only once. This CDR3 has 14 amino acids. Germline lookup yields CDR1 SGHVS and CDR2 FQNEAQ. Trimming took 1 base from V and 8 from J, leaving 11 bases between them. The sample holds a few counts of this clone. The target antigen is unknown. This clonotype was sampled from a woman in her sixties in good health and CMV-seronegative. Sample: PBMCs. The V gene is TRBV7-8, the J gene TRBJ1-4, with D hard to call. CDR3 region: CASSLGAGGEKLFF. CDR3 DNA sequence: TGTGCCAGCAGCTTAGGGGCGGGAGGGGAAAAACTGTTTTTT.